These 14 T cell receptor beta chains came from one sample sequenced in a study of cytomegalovirus exposure and HLA in healthy donors. Amplification used 60 Vbeta primers and 13 Jbeta primers. Profiled with immunoSEQ multiplex PCR; TCRdb holds only in-frame clones, not every one. The sample has fewer than 250,000 clones, approximately 83% seen once. Sequenced material: PBMCs. These receptors were obtained from a boy under 10 years old in good health and CMV-seronegative.

V is TRBV25-1 and J is TRBJ2-3, with D hard to call. The ends were cut back, 5 bases at V and 5 bases at J, with 11 bases in the middle. This CDR3 has 13 amino acids. Germline values: CDR1 MGHDK, CDR2 SYGVNS. The CDR3 loop reads CASSRIAGDTQYF. CDR3 in DNA: TGTGCCAGCAGTAGGATAGCCGGAGATACGCAGTATTTT.

The rearrangement joins TRBV30 to TRBJ2-7; D perhaps matches TRBD1 (5 bases). Germline V CDR1 and CDR2: GTSNPN, SVGIG (reference sequence). Trimming took 0 bases from V and 6 from J, leaving 9 bases between them. This CDR3 region has 12 residues. DNA for the CDR3: TGTGCCTGGAGTGTACAGGTCAGCGAGCAGTACTTC. Translation gives CAWSVQVSEQYF.

The chain links TRBV7-9 to TRBJ2-5; maybe TRBD1 (6 bases). V was shortened by 0 bases and J by 0 bases, with 11 bases between the two germline ends. From germline, CDR1 is SEHNR and CDR2 FQNEAQ (reference sequence). The length of the CDR3 is 16 residues. The CDR3 region is CASSLAGTQYQETQYF. CDR3 DNA: TGTGCCAGCAGCTTAGCCGGGACACAGTACCAAGAGACCCAGTACTTC. Drawing the rest from reference TRBV7-9 and TRBJ2-5, the complete variable domain is DTGVSQNPRHKITKRGQNVTFRCDPISEHNRLYWYRQTLGQGPEFLTYFQNEAQLEKSRLLSDRFSAERPKGSFSTLEIQRTEQGDSAMYLCASSLAGTQYQETQYFGPGTRLLVL.

This clone has just a few counts. V gene TRBV5-1 combines with J gene TRBJ1-1, with D perhaps TRBD1 (6 bases). Per the germline V gene, CDR1 is SGHRS and CDR2 is YFSETQ. Deletions cut 4 bases from V and 1 base from J, with 17 bases between. CDR3 size: 16 residues. In DNA, the CDR3 is TGCGCCAGCAGCCCTGGAGGCGCAGGGGCGAACACTGAAGCTTTCTTT. Translating gives CASSPGGAGANTEAFF.

This rearrangement joins TRBV19 to TRBJ1-2; the D is unclear. The germline gives CDR1 LNHDA, CDR2 SQIVND (reference sequence). This CDR3 contains 14 residues. Trimming removed 4 bases at V and 4 bases at J, with 13 bases between. CDR3 amino acids: CASSNVGSRYGYTF. For the CDR3, the DNA is TGTGCCAGTAGTAATGTGGGGAGTCGCTATGGCTACACCTTC.

This CDR3 reads CASSRQGNYGYTF. DNA for the CDR3: TGTGCCAGCAGCAGACAGGGGAACTATGGCTACACCTTC. This chain uses TRBV7-9 with TRBJ1-2; TRBD1 aligns across 8 bases. The V and J ends lost 5 bases and 2 bases, in that order; junction bases with no gene match: 1. Germline CDR1 and CDR2: SEHNR and FQNEAQ (reference sequence). There are 13 residues in the CDR3.

This clone was picked up a small number of times. The rearrangement links TRBV6-5 to TRBJ2-1; D may be TRBD2 (6 bases). This CDR3 is built from 15 residues. Trimming pared 5 bases from V and 4 bases from J, leaving 15 bases between. Germline V lookup: CDR1 MNHEY, CDR2 SVGAGI. This chain's CDR3 is CASSTSGTRYNEQFF. The CDR3 bases are TGTGCCAGCAGTACCTCCGGGACTCGTTACAATGAGCAGTTCTTC.

V and J are TRBV21-1 and TRBJ2-1; the D segment call TRBD1 is taken from the table without a DNA check. TRBV21-1 is listed as a pseudogene. There are 16 residues in the CDR3. The CDR3 reads CASSKVKTGGFNEQFF. Written as DNA, the CDR3 is TGTGCCAGCAGCAAAGTTAAGACAGGGGGCTTCAATGAGCAGTTCTTC.

The rearrangement links TRBV27 to TRBJ2-7, with 10 bases matching TRBD1. CDR1 is MNHEY and CDR2 is SMNVEV in the germline V gene (reference sequence). This CDR3 has 14 amino acids. V shed 5 bases and J 6 bases; nucleotides not matched to a gene: 7. The CDR3 protein is CASSLKTGGCEQYF. Here the CDR3 DNA reads TGTGCCAGCAGTCTGAAGACAGGGGGCTGCGAGCAGTACTTC.

The V and J genes are TRBV6-1 and TRBJ2-3; TRBD2 aligns across 8 bases. V was pared by 2 bases and J by 2 bases, with 6 bases of the junction left unmatched. The CDR3 is 16 residues long. Germline V CDR1 and CDR2: MNHNS, SASEGT. CDR3 amino acids: CASSERLAGYTDTQYF. The CDR3 DNA reads TGTGCCAGCAGTGAACGGCTAGCGGGTTACACAGATACGCAGTATTTT.

The chain links TRBV5-1 to TRBJ2-5, with 12 bases aligning to TRBD1. CDR1 is SGHRS and CDR2 is YFSETQ in the germline V gene. The CDR3 spans 17 residues. V trimming: 0 bases; J trimming: 4 bases; junction bases outside the gene matches: 7. CDR3 DNA: TGCGCCAGCAGCTTGGCCGCGGGGACAGGGGGCGCAGAGACCCAGTACTTC. Translated, it gives CASSLAAGTGGAETQYF.

The gene calls are TRBV6-5 and TRBJ2-7; a weak D match, TRBD1 (6 bases). Germline CDR1 is MNHEY and CDR2 is SVGAGI. This CDR3 has 15 amino acids. V dropped 0 bases and J dropped 2 bases, with 11 bases sitting between them. The CDR3 DNA reads TGTGCCAGCAGTTACTCGTCAGGGGCCCCCTACGAGCAGTACTTC. Translated, it gives CASSYSSGAPYEQYF.

This clone has only one observation. This chain joins TRBV19 and TRBJ2-1; maybe TRBD1 (6 bases). CDR3 size: 14 residues. CDR1 is LNHDA, CDR2 SQIVND, per germline (reference sequence). V was clipped by 4 bases and J by 1 base, with 8 bases between them. The CDR3 DNA reads as TGTGCCAGTAGTAACCAGGGGTCCTACAATGAGCAGTTCTTC. Translating it yields CASSNQGSYNEQFF.

V usage is TRBV5-1 and J usage is TRBJ1-2, with TRBD1 matching over 7 bases. The CDR3 spans 14 residues. Per the germline V gene, CDR1 is SGHRS and CDR2 is YFSETQ. V was clipped by 0 bases and J by 7 bases; unmatched bases: 6. The DNA for the CDR3 is TGCGCCAGCAGCTTGGACAGGGGTTCTAGTGGCTACACCTTC. It specifies CASSLDRGSSGYTF.